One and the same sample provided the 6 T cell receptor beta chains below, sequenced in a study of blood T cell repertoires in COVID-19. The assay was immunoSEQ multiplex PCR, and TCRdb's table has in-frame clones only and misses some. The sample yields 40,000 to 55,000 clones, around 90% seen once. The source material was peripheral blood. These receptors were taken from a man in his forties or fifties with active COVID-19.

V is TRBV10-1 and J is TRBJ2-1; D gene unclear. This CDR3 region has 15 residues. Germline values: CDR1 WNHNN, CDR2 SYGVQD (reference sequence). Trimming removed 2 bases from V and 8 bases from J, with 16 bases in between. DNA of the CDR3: TGCGCCAGCAGTGAGGCGAGCGCCCTAAGCGATGAGCAGTTCTTC. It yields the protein CASSEASALSDEQFF.

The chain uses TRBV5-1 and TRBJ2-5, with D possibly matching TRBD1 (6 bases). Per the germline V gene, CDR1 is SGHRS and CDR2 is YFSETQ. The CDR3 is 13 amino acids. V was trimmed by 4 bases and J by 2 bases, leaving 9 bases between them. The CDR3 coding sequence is TGCGCCAGCAGCCTGGACAGACAAGAGACCCAGTACTTC. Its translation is CASSLDRQETQYF.

Here the CDR3 reads CSGNREIVYTF. The CDR3 DNA follows: TGCAGTGGTAACAGGGAAATTGTCTACACCTTC. The chain employs TRBV20-1 and TRBJ1-2; TRBD1 is a possible D gene (6 bases). The V end was cut by 7 bases, the J end by 10 bases, with 16 bases between. Germline V gene sequence: CDR1 DFQATT, CDR2 SNEGSKA (reference sequence). This CDR3 contains 11 residues.

CDR3 in DNA: TGTGCCAGCAGTTACAAACAGGGAGTCCACGAGCAGTACTTC. Translated, it gives CASSYKQGVHEQYF. The rearrangement uses TRBV6-5 and TRBJ2-7; D perhaps matches TRBD1 (6 bases). Looked up from germline, CDR1 is MNHEY and CDR2 is SVGAGI. With 2 bases removed from V and 5 bases from J, the gap between germline ends came to 13 bases. CDR3 length: 14 residues.

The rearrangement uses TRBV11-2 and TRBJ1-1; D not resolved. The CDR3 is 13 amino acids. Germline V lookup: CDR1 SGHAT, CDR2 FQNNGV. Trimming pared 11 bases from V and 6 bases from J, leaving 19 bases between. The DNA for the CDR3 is TGTGCCGTGAGTGAATCATCCGGGGCTGAAGCTTTCTTT. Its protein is CAVSESSGAEAFF.

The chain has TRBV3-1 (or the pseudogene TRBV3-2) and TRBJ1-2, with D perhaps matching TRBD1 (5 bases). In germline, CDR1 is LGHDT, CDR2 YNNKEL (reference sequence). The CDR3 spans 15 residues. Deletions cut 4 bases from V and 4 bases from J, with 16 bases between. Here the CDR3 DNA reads TGTGCCAGCAGCCCAGAGGGGAGAGGCAGCTATGGCTACACCTTC. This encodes CASSPEGRGSYGYTF.